This T cell receptor beta chain was sequenced during a study of T cell responses to AZD1222 COVID-19 vaccine listed by TCRdb under 2021. Regarding the complete study: A total of about 250 trial participants underwent TCR sequencing, of whom some 200 had received two doses of AZD1222 and around 25 had received two doses of the MenACWY control vaccine. Trial participants were enrolled into age subgroups of 18-55, 56-69 and 70-plus years, which contained roughly 140, 27 and 60 TCR-sequenced participants, respectively.

The CDR3 regions of human TCRbeta chains were analyzed by immunosequencing. In the original analysis: TCRs in the repertoires were matched against a reference library of SARS-CoV-2-specific TCRs that had been generated with the MIRA antigen-specificity platform. Breadth meant the fraction of unique TCRs that were SARS-CoV-2-associated, whereas depth meant the fraction of total T cells that were SARS-CoV-2-associated. Using the MIRA data, each spike-specific TCR was mapped to the spike region that the TCR reacts to and placed in a CD4 or CD8 class. Log10-transformed breadth and depth values were compared by one-way ANOVA with Sidak's multiple comparisons tests. In TCRdb, the immuneACCESS table is reduced to in-frame sequences with V and J assigned. These tables do not hold every clone; where another copy was compared, an unresolved V gene accounts for under half, and the others remain unexplained. The DNA was the basis for D and trimming; V, J and clone size are from that table. The table for this sample lists 100,000 to 130,000 clones; just over 90% of them were counted only once. The ten largest clones capture roughly 5.6% of the sample.

In regard to this clone: Its antigen has not been determined. No per-base quality is available; no much larger clone lies one base away.

What the time point label conveys for this sample: about 28 days (+/-7) after the second vaccine dose. Because spike-specific TCR depth and breadth did not differ between the two schedules, AZD1222 recipients who got a second dose at roughly 4 weeks were pooled with those who got a second dose at roughly 12 weeks. Vaccinee samples were obtained from the UK trials COV001 and COV002, which included a single-blind randomized controlled phase 2/3 trial of AZD1222 (ChAdOx1 nCoV-19) in healthy adults. For TCRbeta chain sequencing, PBMC samples from trial participants were taken at day 0 and at day 28 after the second dose. From the cysteine up to the phenylalanine, the CDR3 has a length of 13 residues. Just the 39-base CDR3 DNA is kept, in frame starting at base 1. At the junction V is shortened by 3 bases and J by 2 bases, with 7 bases in between. In the germline V gene, CDR1 corresponds to SGDLS and CDR2 to YYNGEE.

Study-wide conclusions, independent of this receptor: Participants were mostly white British, with more females than males. The authors suggested clonal diversity may have been underestimated. No day 14 peak-response samples were available, so repertoires were characterized only after the peak T cell response. After two AZD1222 doses, spike-specific TCR breadth and depth were significantly higher than at day 0 and than in MenACWY recipients. The 56-69-year group was small, and its depth increase did not reach significance, likely because of low power. Reportedly, close to half of the unique spike-specific TCRs recognized epitopes lying outside the regions that are mutated in the B.1.351 and B.1.1.7 variants. Only six AZD1222 recipients were SARS-CoV-2 seropositive at baseline, limiting conclusions about previously exposed vaccinees. The whole spike protein was spanned by vaccine-associated CD4 TCRs, and dominant responses were seen in regions 160-218 and 743-854.

This TCR was sampled from an adult who received the AZD1222 COVID-19 vaccine. The sequences come from peripheral blood, collected 28 days after the second AZD1222 dose. Recombination connected TRBV9 to TRBJ2-3, with no D gene named confidently. The DNA is as follows: TGTGCCAGCAGCGCTTTTACCACAGATACGCAGTATTTT. Translation gives CASSAFTTDTQYF.